The next 12 T cell receptor beta chains were all read from a single sample in a study of neoadjuvant anti-PD-1 for oral cavity cancer. Assay used: immunoSEQ multiplex PCR; TCRdb lists only in-frame clones, some missing. The data contain tens of thousands of clones, roughly 84% of them seen just once; the ten biggest clones take up roughly 2.6%. The sequenced sample was PBMCs, obtained before nivolumab (anti-PD-1) treatment. Receptors originate from a person between 35 and 79 years old with oral cavity squamous cell carcinoma.

This rearrangement joins TRBV11-3 to TRBJ2-1; 10 positions match TRBD2. CDR3 length equals 15 residues. Germline-derived CDR1 and CDR2 are SGHNT and YENEEA. V shed 5 bases and J 6 bases; nucleotides not matched to a gene: 7. The chain's CDR3 is CASSLSGRGGNEQFF. CDR3 coding DNA: TGTGCCAGCAGCCTGAGCGGGAGGGGAGGCAATGAGCAGTTCTTC. Based on the CDR3 plus reference TRBV11-3 and TRBJ2-1, the full variable domain is EAGVVQSPRYKIIEKKQPVAFWCNPISGHNTLYWYLQNLGQGPELLIRYENEEAVDDSQLPKDRFSAERLKGVDSTLKIQPAELGDSAVYLCASSLSGRGGNEQFFGPGTRLTVL.

The chain combines TRBV7-9 with TRBJ2-7; 9 nucleotides agree with TRBD1. CDR1 and CDR2 (germline): SEHNR, FQNEAQ (reference sequence). The CDR3 consists of 14 residues. V trimming: 3 bases; J trimming: 4 bases; junction bases outside the gene matches: 4. This CDR3 is CASSFRDRAYEQYF. The CDR3 DNA reads as TGTGCCAGCAGCTTCAGGGACAGGGCATACGAGCAGTACTTC.

The chain has TRBV5-1 and TRBJ2-7, with D perhaps matching TRBD1 (5 bases). Germline CDR1 reads SGHRS; CDR2 reads YFSETQ. V gave up 4 bases and J gave up 2 bases, with 10 bases separating them. The CDR3 is 13 residues long. The CDR3 nucleotides are TGCGCCAGCAGCGAAGACAGAACCTACGAGCAGTACTTC. Translated: CASSEDRTYEQYF.

V is TRBV19 and J is TRBJ1-4, with D maybe TRBD1 (6 bases). Germline-derived CDR1 and CDR2 are LNHDA and SQIVND (reference sequence). Trimming shortened V by 6 bases and J by 2 bases, and 13 bases separated the two germline ends. This CDR3 has 15 residues. CDR3 amino acids: CASSAGGLTNEKLFF. For the CDR3, the DNA is TGTGCCAGTAGCGCCGGGGGGCTCACTAATGAAAAACTGTTTTTT.

V gene TRBV11-2 combines with J gene TRBJ1-2; TRBD1 agrees at 7 bases. The germline V gene encodes CDR1 SGHAT and CDR2 FQNNGV. This CDR3 contains 15 residues. V lost 5 bases, J lost 0 bases, and 6 bases stayed unmatched. The CDR3 here is CASSPDREANYGYTF. CDR3 in DNA: TGTGCCAGCAGCCCAGACAGGGAAGCTAACTATGGCTACACCTTC.

This clone came up a few times. This chain uses TRBV18 with TRBJ2-5; 9 nucleotides match TRBD2. Germline V CDR1 and CDR2: KGHSH, LQKENI. The trim removed 3 bases at V and 5 bases at J, leaving 22 bases unmatched. The CDR3 covers 20 residues. Written as DNA, the CDR3 is TGTGCCAGCTCACCCCGGACAACGGGAGCTGGTAGCGGGGGAGGCGAGACCCAGTACTTC. Translating gives CASSPRTTGAGSGGGETQYF.

This chain links TRBV11-3 with TRBJ2-7; D may be TRBD1 (6 bases). Per the germline V gene, CDR1 is SGHNT and CDR2 is YENEEA. The CDR3 is 12 amino acids. Trimming shortened V by 5 bases and J by 6 bases, and 11 bases separated the two germline ends. The CDR3 DNA follows: TGTGCCAGCAGCGCCGGACAGCTCGAGCAGTACTTC. Translation gives CASSAGQLEQYF. The variable domain in full, with the rest retrieved from reference TRBV11-3 and TRBJ2-7, is EAGVVQSPRYKIIEKKQPVAFWCNPISGHNTLYWYLQNLGQGPELLIRYENEEAVDDSQLPKDRFSAERLKGVDSTLKIQPAELGDSAVYLCASSAGQLEQYFGPGTRLTVT.

V is TRBV5-8 and J is TRBJ1-6; 7 nucleotides match TRBD1. Germline values: CDR1 SGHTS, CDR2 YDEGEE. The ends lost 1 base at V and 5 bases at J; junction bases unmatched: 6. There are 16 residues in the CDR3. CDR3 protein: CASSLNAGQHNSPLHF. Written as DNA, the CDR3 is TGTGCCAGCAGCTTGAACGCGGGACAGCATAATTCACCCCTCCACTTT.

The J gene is TRBJ1-4, the V gene TRBV15, with D hard to call. The CDR3 sequence is 15 residues long. Germline CDR1 is LNHNV and CDR2 is YYDKDF (reference sequence). The V and J ends lost 0 bases and 4 bases respectively, with 9 bases between them. The chain's CDR3 is CATSRDPGSNEKLFF. The CDR3 DNA is TGTGCCACCAGCAGAGACCCGGGGAGTAATGAAAAACTGTTTTTT.

This clone turned up a few times. The CDR3: CASSLGHRGIYGYTF. The CDR3 region has the DNA TGTGCCAGCAGCTTGGGCCACAGGGGGATCTATGGCTACACCTTC. The gene calls are TRBV5-6 and TRBJ1-2; 8 positions match TRBD1. The germline V gene has CDR1 SGHDT and CDR2 YYEEEE. The CDR3 runs 15 residues. V lost 0 bases, J lost 4 bases, and 5 bases stayed unmatched.

The chain employs TRBV28 and TRBJ1-2; 7 bases fit TRBD1. Germline lookup yields CDR1 MDHEN and CDR2 SYDVKM. J was trimmed by 2 bases and V by 7 bases; bases with no gene match: 7. This CDR3 spans 14 amino acids. CDR3 protein: CASNPDRTNYGYTF. CDR3 nucleotides: TGTGCCAGCAACCCGGACAGGACCAACTATGGCTACACCTTC.

The V call is TRBV7-7, the J call TRBJ2-1; D may be TRBD1 (6 bases). This CDR3 region has 15 residues. V gave up 0 bases and J gave up 8 bases, with 14 bases separating them. Germline-derived CDR1 and CDR2 are SSHAT and FNYEAQ (reference sequence). The CDR3 nucleotides read TGTGCCAGCAGCTTAGCGTTTACAGGGCTCGATGAGCAGTTCTTC. Encoded protein: CASSLAFTGLDEQFF.